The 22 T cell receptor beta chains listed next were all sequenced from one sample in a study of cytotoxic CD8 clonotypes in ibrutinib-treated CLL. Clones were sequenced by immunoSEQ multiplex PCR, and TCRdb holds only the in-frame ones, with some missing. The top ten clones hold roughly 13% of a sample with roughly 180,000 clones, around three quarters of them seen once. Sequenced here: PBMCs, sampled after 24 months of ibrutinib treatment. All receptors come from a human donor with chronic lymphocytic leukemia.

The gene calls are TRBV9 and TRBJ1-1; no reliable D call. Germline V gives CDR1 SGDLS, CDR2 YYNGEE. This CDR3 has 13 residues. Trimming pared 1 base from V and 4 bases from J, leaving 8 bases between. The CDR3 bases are TGTGCCAGCAGCGTACAGATGAGCACTGAAGCTTTCTTT. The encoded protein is CASSVQMSTEAFF. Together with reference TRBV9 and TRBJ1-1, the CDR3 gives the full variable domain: DSGVTQTPKHLITATGQRVTLRCSPRSGDLSVYWYQQSLDQGLQFLIQYYNGEERAKGNILERFSAQQFPDLHSELNLSSLELGDSALYFCASSVQMSTEAFFGQGTRLTVV.

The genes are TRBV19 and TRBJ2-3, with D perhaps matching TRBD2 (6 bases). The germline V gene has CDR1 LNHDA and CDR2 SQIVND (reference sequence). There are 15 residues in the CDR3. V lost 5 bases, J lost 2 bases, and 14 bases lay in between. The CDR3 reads CASSFAGRNTDTQYF. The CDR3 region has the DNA TGTGCCAGTAGTTTTGCGGGGCGAAACACAGATACGCAGTATTTT.

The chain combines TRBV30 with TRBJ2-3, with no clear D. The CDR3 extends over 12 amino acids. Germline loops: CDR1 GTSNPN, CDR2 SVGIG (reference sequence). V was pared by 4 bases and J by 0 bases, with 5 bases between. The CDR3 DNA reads TGTGCCTGGAAGGGTAGCACAGATACGCAGTATTTT. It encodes CAWKGSTDTQYF.

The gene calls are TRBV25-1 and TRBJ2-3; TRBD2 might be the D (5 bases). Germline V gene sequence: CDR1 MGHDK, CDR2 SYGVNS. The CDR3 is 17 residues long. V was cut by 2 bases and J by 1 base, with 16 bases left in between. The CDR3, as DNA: TGTGCCAGCAGTGAAGGGTATGCCGGGATCGGCACAGATACGCAGTATTTT. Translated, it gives CASSEGYAGIGTDTQYF.

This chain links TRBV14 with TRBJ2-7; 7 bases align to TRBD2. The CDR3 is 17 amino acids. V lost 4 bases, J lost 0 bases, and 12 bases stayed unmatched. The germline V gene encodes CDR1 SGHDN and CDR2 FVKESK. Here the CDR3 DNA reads TGTGCCAGCAGCCCGGGGGGTTTCAGTACGGTCTCCTACGAGCAGTACTTC. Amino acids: CASSPGGFSTVSYEQYF.

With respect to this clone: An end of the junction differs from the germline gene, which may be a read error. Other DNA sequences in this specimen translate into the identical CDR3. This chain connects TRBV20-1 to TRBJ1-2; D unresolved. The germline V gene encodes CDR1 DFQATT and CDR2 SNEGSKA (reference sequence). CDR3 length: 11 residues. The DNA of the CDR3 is TGCAGTGCTCGAGACAACTATGGCTACACCTTC. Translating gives CSARDNYGYTF.

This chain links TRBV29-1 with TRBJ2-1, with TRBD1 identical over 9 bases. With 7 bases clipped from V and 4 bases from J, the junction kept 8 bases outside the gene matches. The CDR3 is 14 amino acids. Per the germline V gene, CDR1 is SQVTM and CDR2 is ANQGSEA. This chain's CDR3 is CSAERDREYNEQFF. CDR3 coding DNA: TGCAGCGCCGAACGGGACAGGGAATACAATGAGCAGTTCTTC.

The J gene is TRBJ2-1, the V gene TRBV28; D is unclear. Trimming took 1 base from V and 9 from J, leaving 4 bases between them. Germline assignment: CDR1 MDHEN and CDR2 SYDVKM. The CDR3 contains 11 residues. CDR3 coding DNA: TGTGCCAGCAGTTTATTTGCTGAGCAGTTCTTC. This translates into CASSLFAEQFF.

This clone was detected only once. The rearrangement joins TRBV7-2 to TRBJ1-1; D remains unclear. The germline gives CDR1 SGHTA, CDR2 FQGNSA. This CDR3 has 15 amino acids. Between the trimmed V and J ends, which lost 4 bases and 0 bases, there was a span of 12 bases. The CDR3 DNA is TGTGCCAGCAGCTCCCCCGGGAACATGAACACTGAAGCTTTCTTT. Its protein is CASSSPGNMNTEAFF.

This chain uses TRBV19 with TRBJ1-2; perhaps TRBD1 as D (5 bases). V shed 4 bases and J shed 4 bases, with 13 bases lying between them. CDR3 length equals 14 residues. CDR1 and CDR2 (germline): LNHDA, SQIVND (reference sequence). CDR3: CASSTTGDAYGYTF. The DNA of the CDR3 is TGTGCCAGTAGTACAACAGGAGACGCCTATGGCTACACCTTC.

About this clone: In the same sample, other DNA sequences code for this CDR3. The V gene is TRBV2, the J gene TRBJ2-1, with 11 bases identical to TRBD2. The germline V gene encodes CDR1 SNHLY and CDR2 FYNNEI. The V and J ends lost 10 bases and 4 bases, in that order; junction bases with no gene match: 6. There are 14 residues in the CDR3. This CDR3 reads CATVAGGLYNEQFF. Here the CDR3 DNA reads TGTGCCACCGTAGCGGGAGGGCTTTACAATGAGCAGTTCTTC.

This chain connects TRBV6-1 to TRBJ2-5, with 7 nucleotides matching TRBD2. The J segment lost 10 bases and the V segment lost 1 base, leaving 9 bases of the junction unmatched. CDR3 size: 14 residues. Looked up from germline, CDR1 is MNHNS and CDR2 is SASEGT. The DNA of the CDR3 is TGTGCCAGCAGTGAAGGTTTGGGGGGGGAATTCCAGTACTTC. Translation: CASSEGLGGEFQYF.

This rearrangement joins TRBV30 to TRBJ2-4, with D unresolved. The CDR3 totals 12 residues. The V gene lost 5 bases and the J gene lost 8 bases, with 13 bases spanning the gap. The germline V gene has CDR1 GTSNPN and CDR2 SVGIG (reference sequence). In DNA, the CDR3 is TGTGCCTGGGGACCTGGCGAGGACATTCAGTACTTC. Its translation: CAWGPGEDIQYF.

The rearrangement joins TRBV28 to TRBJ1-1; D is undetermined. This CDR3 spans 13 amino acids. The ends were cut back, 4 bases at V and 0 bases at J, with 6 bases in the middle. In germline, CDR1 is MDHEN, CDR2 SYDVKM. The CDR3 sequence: CASSSSLNTEAFF. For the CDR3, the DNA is TGTGCCAGCAGTTCCTCATTGAACACTGAAGCTTTCTTT.

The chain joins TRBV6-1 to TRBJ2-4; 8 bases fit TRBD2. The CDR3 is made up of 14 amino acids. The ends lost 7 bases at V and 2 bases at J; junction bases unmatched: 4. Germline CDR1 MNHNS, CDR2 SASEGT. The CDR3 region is CASTSGLTKNIQYF. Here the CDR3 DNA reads TGTGCCAGCACTAGCGGGTTAACCAAAAACATTCAGTACTTC.

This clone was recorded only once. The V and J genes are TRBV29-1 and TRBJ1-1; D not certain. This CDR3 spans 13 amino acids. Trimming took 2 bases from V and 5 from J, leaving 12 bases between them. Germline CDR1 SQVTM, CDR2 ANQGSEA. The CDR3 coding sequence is TGCAGCGTTGAACGGGGAATAGGGACTGAAGCTTTCTTT. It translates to CSVERGIGTEAFF. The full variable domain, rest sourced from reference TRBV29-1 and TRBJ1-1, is SAVISQKPSRDICQRGTSLTIQCQVDSQVTMMFWYRQQPGQSLTLIATANQGSEATYESGFVIDKFPISRPNLTFSTLTVSNMSPEDSSIYLCSVERGIGTEAFFGQGTRLTVV.

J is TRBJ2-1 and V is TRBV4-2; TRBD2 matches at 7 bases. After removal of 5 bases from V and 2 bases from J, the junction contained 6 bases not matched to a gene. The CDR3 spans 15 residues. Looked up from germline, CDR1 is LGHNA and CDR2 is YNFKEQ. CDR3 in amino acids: CASSTPGLPYNEQFF. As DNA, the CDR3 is TGTGCCAGCAGCACCCCGGGACTACCCTACAATGAGCAGTTCTTC.

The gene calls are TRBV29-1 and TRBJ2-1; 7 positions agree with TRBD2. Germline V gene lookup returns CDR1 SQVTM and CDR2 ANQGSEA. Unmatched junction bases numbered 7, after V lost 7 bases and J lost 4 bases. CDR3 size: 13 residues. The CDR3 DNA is TGCAGCGGCGTCCTAGCGGATTACAATGAGCAGTTCTTC. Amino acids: CSGVLADYNEQFF.

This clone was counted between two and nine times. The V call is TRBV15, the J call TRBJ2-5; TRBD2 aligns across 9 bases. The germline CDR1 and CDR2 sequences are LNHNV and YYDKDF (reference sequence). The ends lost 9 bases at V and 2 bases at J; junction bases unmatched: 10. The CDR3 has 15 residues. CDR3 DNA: TGTGCCACTCAAAGGAGCGGGAGGAAACAAGAGACCCAGTACTTC. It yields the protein CATQRSGRKQETQYF.

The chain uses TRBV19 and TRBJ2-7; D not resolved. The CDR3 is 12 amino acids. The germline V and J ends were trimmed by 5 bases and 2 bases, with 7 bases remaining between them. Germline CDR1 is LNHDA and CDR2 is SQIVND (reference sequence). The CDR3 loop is CASSRGPYEQYF. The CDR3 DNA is TGTGCCAGTAGTCGAGGACCCTACGAGCAGTACTTC.

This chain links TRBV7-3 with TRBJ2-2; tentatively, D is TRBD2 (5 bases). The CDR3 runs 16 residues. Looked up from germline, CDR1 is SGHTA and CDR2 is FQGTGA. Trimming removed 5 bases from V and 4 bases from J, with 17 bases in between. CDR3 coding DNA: TGTGCCAGCAGCGTGCTAGGGCCGCGGGTCACCGGGGAGCTGTTTTTT. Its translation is CASSVLGPRVTGELFF. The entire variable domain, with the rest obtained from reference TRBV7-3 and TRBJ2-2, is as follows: GAGVSQTPSNKVTEKGKYVELRCDPISGHTALYWYRQSLGQGPEFLIYFQGTGAADDSGLPNDRFFAVRPEGSVSTLKIQRTERGDSAVYLCASSVLGPRVTGELFFGEGSRLTVL.

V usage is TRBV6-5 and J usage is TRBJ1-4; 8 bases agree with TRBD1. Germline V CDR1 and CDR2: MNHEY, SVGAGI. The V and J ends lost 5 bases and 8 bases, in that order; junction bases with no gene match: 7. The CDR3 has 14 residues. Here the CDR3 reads CASSRDRMREKLFF. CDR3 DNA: TGTGCCAGCAGTAGGGACAGGATGCGGGAAAAACTGTTTTTT.